This TCR beta chain appears in the sequencing data of a study of T-cell reconstitution after alpha-beta-depleted transplantation in children. In its sample, this clonotype was seen a few times. Unique molecular identifiers were incorporated into the prepared TCRbeta library. TCRdb reanalysed the PCR reads using MiXCR and keeps one entry per CDR3 protein. The data hold just over 350,000 distinct CDR3 sequences, with about an eighth observed a single time. The ends were cut back, 7 bases at V and 5 bases at J, with 20 bases in the middle. Germline V gene lookup returns CDR1 SEHNR and CDR2 FQNEAQ (reference sequence). This CDR3 comprises 15 residues.

The TCR comes from a human donor who donated a stem cell graft to a child with Fanconi anemia. The rearrangement links TRBV7-9 to TRBJ2-5; weak D call: TRBD2 (6 bases). Sequenced material: PBMCs, taken from the stem cell graft. The CDR3 loop reads CASTPGIGGQETQYF. CDR3 sequence (DNA): TGTGCCAGCACCCCAGGTATCGGGGGTCAGGAGACCCAGTACTTC.